This entry describes one T cell receptor beta chain. Method: immunoSEQ multiplex PCR; TCRdb's copy keeps in-frame clones and lacks some. The data show fewer than 50,000 clones, 80% to 90% seen once. These data are taken from a study of blood T cell repertoires in COVID-19. Study background: Sample material is recorded as cDNA or gDNA derived from T cells, B-cell-depleted T cells, or PBMCs.

V lost 8 bases to trimming and J lost 3 bases; unmatched junction nucleotides: 9. The CDR3 contains 14 residues. Germline loops: CDR1 GTSNPN, CDR2 SVGIG (reference sequence). The chain couples TRBV30 to TRBJ2-5, with 10 bases fitting TRBD2. The material sequenced was peripheral blood. The receptor comes from a woman aged 80 or over with active or convalescent COVID-19. CDR3 residues: CAGLKSGREETQYF. For the CDR3, the DNA is TGTGCCGGACTCAAAAGCGGGAGGGAAGAGACCCAGTACTTC.